The 8 T cell receptor beta chains in this list originate from one sample, sequenced in a study of blood T cell repertoires in COVID-19. Profiling relied on immunoSEQ multiplex PCR, and the TCRdb table lists in-frame clones only, not all of them. Of 200,000 to 250,000 clones detected, more than 75% appear once; the ten largest clones hold roughly 6.2%. Material for sequencing was peripheral blood. The receptor source for this set is an elderly woman with COVID-19, enrolled during active disease.

This chain joins TRBV6-1 and TRBJ2-7, with D tentatively TRBD1 (6 bases). CDR1 is MNHNS and CDR2 is SASEGT in the germline V gene. With 5 bases removed from V and 6 bases from J, the gap between germline ends came to 14 bases. The CDR3 loop spans 13 amino acids. CDR3 DNA sequence: TGTGCCAGCAGTTATGGACAGAATGGCGAGCAGTACTTC. It translates to CASSYGQNGEQYF.

The chain joins TRBV5-4 to TRBJ2-3, with D maybe TRBD1 (5 bases). The CDR3 length is 16 residues. Germline-derived CDR1 and CDR2 are SGHNT and YYREEE (reference sequence). V gave up 4 bases and J gave up 6 bases, with 21 bases separating them. The CDR3 DNA reads TGTGCCAGCAGCCAATCCCCCAGGGTGGGTTCGGATACGCAGTATTTT. This gives the protein CASSQSPRVGSDTQYF.

This chain uses TRBV19 with TRBJ1-2; no reliable D call. Germline V CDR1 and CDR2: LNHDA, SQIVND (reference sequence). There are 13 residues in the CDR3. Trimming shortened V by 4 bases and J by 4 bases, and 10 bases separated the two germline ends. The CDR3 bases are TGTGCCAGTAGTAAGATGGGCAGCTATGGCTACACCTTC. This translates into CASSKMGSYGYTF.

The V gene is TRBV28, the J gene TRBJ2-5, with 10 bases lining up with TRBD1. J gave up 4 bases and V 3 bases, and 5 bases lay outside the gene matches. This CDR3 region has 15 residues. The germline V gene encodes CDR1 MDHEN and CDR2 SYDVKM. The CDR3 nucleotides read TGTGCCAGCAGTTTCGGGGACAGGGGTCGAGAGACCCAGTACTTC. It encodes CASSFGDRGRETQYF.

The V call is TRBV2, the J call TRBJ1-6; D not certain. The CDR3 is 11 residues long. The germline V gene encodes CDR1 SNHLY and CDR2 FYNNEI. V gave up 6 bases and J gave up 6 bases, with 3 bases separating them. The CDR3 sequence is CASSVNSPLHF. As DNA, the CDR3 is TGTGCCAGCAGCGTTAATTCACCCCTCCACTTT.

J is TRBJ1-5 and V is TRBV28; a possible D gene is TRBD1 (6 bases). Germline V gene data show CDR1 as MDHEN and CDR2 as SYDVKM. Deletions cut 8 bases from V and 5 bases from J, with 13 bases between. The CDR3 extends over 13 amino acids. CDR3 nucleotide sequence: TGTGCCAGCGGGGGGAGGGGGTATCAGCCCCAGCATTTT. The encoded protein is CASGGRGYQPQHF.

The chain is built from TRBV6-5 and TRBJ1-2; TRBD1 is a possible D gene (5 bases). Trimming left V 6 bases short and J 4 bases short, with 15 bases between. The V gene's germline CDR1 is MNHEY and CDR2 SVGAGI. This CDR3 comprises 14 residues. CDR3 in amino acids: CASSQTLDSYGYTF. Written as DNA, the CDR3 is TGTGCCAGCAGCCAGACCTTAGACAGCTATGGCTACACCTTC.

With respect to this clone: One end of the junction varies from germline; a read error may be responsible. The chain joins TRBV7-7 to TRBJ1-1, with D possibly TRBD1 on 5 matching bases. This CDR3 region has 13 residues. Germline V gene lookup returns CDR1 SSHAT and CDR2 FNYEAQ (reference sequence). CDR3 residues: CASSLQENTEAFF. Here the CDR3 DNA reads TGTGCTAGCAGCTTACAGGAGAACACTGAAGCTTTCTTT.